A selection of T cell receptor beta chains follows, all from one sample in a study of cytomegalovirus exposure and HLA in healthy donors. Clones were read by immunoSEQ multiplex PCR, and TCRdb kept only the in-frame ones, dropping some. The table records about 160,000 clones, more than 65% of them present only once. Material: PBMCs. The receptors shown here come from a woman aged 40 to 49 in good health and CMV-seropositive. CDR3s include the opening cysteine and the closing phenylalanine or tryptophan. Fields, in order: D gene, V gene, J gene, clone size, CDR3 protein, CDR3 DNA. A D gene is named only where the DNA matches it firmly. Expanded clones get a size class; other rows say once, few or many, or leave the size out.

TRBD1	TRBV19	TRBJ2-3	few	CASSLRGRTDTQYF	TGTGCCAGTAGCCTCAGGGGGCGCACAGATACGCAGTATTTT
TRBD1	TRBV7-9	TRBJ1-1	NA	CASSSPGGSEAFF	TGTGCCAGCAGCTCTCCAGGGGGGTCTGAAGCTTTCTTT
NA	TRBV13	TRBJ2-2	NA	CASSLGQGYTGELFF	TGTGCCAGCAGCTTAGGACAGGGTTACACCGGGGAGCTGTTTTTT
TRBD2	TRBV9	TRBJ2-2	NA	CASSGGAGGGTGELFF	TGTGCCAGCAGCGGAGGAGCGGGAGGTGGGACCGGGGAGCTGTTTTTT
TRBD1	TRBV5-1	TRBJ1-2	NA	CASSTDRAYGYTF	TGCGCCAGCAGCACGGACAGGGCCTATGGCTACACCTTC
NA	TRBV7-3	TRBJ2-7	NA	CASSPSPGHSEQYF	TGTGCCAGCAGCCCCAGCCCGGGACACTCAGAGCAGTACTTC
NA	TRBV7-2	TRBJ1-4	NA	CASSFAGTTNEKLFF	TGTGCCAGCAGCTTTGCGGGGACAACTAATGAAAAACTGTTTTTT
TRBD1	TRBV12-5	TRBJ1-1	NA	CASGLGQGVTEAFF	TGTGCTAGTGGTTTGGGACAGGGAGTCACTGAAGCTTTCTTT
NA	TRBV9	TRBJ2-7	NA	CASSVGGTQGGDEQYF	TGTGCCAGCAGCGTCGGCGGGACACAAGGGGGGGACGAGCAGTACTTC
TRBD1	TRBV7-2	TRBJ1-1	NA	CASSLQEGAGAFF	TGTGCCAGCAGCTTGCAGGAGGGGGCAGGAGCTTTCTTT
TRBD1	TRBV28	TRBJ2-6	few	CASSHYYRGPGANVLTF	TGTGCCAGCAGTCACTACTACAGGGGGCCTGGGGCCAACGTCCTGACTTTC
NA	TRBV7-9	TRBJ2-1	NA	CASPGQAYNEQFF	TGTGCCAGCCCGGGACAAGCCTACAATGAGCAGTTCTTC
NA	TRBV5-1	TRBJ2-2	NA	CASSQGRVPGELFF	TGCGCCAGCAGCCAAGGCAGGGTCCCCGGGGAGCTGTTTTTT
TRBD2	TRBV5-1	TRBJ2-3	NA	CASSFGTSGGARLDTQYF	TGCGCCAGCAGCTTCGGGACTAGCGGGGGGGCGAGATTAGATACGCAGTATTTT
TRBD2	TRBV7-9	TRBJ2-2	few	CASSLWGIAGVDTGELFF	TGTGCCAGCAGCTTATGGGGAATAGCGGGAGTGGACACCGGGGAGCTGTTTTTT
NA	TRBV6-6	TRBJ2-3	NA	CASSYMAGAADTQYF	TGTGCCAGCAGTTACATGGCGGGGGCCGCAGATACGCAGTATTTT
TRBD1	TRBV19	TRBJ1-5	NA	CASSMTGNQPQHF	TGTGCCAGTAGTATGACAGGGAATCAGCCCCAGCATTTT
NA	TRBV4-1	TRBJ1-1	NA	CASSQTAVALNTEAFF	TGCGCCAGCAGCCAAACCGCCGTGGCTTTGAACACTGAAGCTTTCTTT
TRBD2	TRBV28	TRBJ2-7	NA	CASSLSSASGSYEQYF	TGTGCCAGCAGTTTGAGTTCGGCTAGCGGGAGTTACGAGCAGTACTTC
NA	TRBV6-5	TRBJ2-7	NA	CASSYLGAAYEQYF	TGTGCCAGCAGTTACTTGGGGGCAGCCTACGAGCAGTACTTC
NA	TRBV29-1	TRBJ2-7	NA	CSARRGDEQYF	TGCAGCGCCCGGAGGGGCGACGAGCAGTACTTC
NA	TRBV7-2	TRBJ1-3	NA	CASSIGVGGNTIYF	TGTGCCAGCAGCATAGGGGTGGGCGGAAACACCATATATTTT
NA	TRBV28	TRBJ2-3	few	CASRGQSTDTQYF	TGTGCCAGCCGAGGACAGAGCACAGATACGCAGTATTTT
TRBD2	TRBV28	TRBJ2-1	NA	CASSESGSSYNEQFF	TGTGCCAGCAGTGAAAGCGGGAGCTCCTACAATGAGCAGTTCTTC
TRBD1	TRBV28	TRBJ1-2	NA	CASSRVRTGLGYGYTF	TGTGCCAGCAGCCGCGTCAGGACAGGGCTAGGCTATGGCTACACCTTC
TRBD2	TRBV10-3	TRBJ2-2	NA	CAISDRGGRATGELFF	TGTGCCATCAGTGATCGGGGGGGCAGGGCCACCGGGGAGCTGTTTTTT
TRBD2	TRBV27	TRBJ2-7	NA	CASSFSSSGRFITYEQYF	TGTGCCAGCAGTTTCAGTTCTAGCGGGAGGTTCATTACCTACGAGCAGTACTTC
TRBD1	TRBV5-1	TRBJ1-4	once	CASSSTGTVDEKLFF	TGCGCCAGCAGCTCAACCGGGACAGTGGATGAAAAACTGTTTTTT
NA	TRBV5-1	TRBJ2-1	few	CASSLVGTPGLNEQFF	TGCGCCAGCAGCCTGGTCGGGACTCCCGGTCTCAATGAGCAGTTCTTC
NA	TRBV23-1	TRBJ2-7	NA	CASPDEQYF	TGCGCCAGCCCCGACGAGCAGTACTTC
NA	TRBV6-5	TRBJ1-5	few	CASSLERSNQPQHF	TGTGCCAGCAGTTTGGAGCGTAGCAATCAGCCCCAGCATTTT
NA	TRBV7-3	TRBJ1-1	NA	CASSTGQSTEAFF	TGTGCCAGCAGCACCGGACAATCCACTGAAGCTTTCTTT
TRBD2	TRBV10-3	TRBJ2-1	NA	CAIGTRYNEQFF	TGTGCCATCGGGACTAGATACAATGAGCAGTTCTTC
NA	TRBV9	TRBJ2-2	NA	CASTGRTTGELFF	TGTGCCAGCACAGGGAGGACGACCGGGGAGCTGTTTTTT
NA	TRBV7-2	TRBJ1-5	once	CASSSSRQGKQPQHF	TGTGCCAGCAGCTCCTCCCGGCAGGGTAAACAGCCCCAGCATTTT
NA	TRBV7-3	TRBJ1-5	NA	CASSLGSAGGNQPQNF	TGTGCCAGCAGCTTGGGGTCGGCAGGAGGTAATCAGCCCCAGAATTTT
TRBD1	TRBV27	TRBJ1-1	NA	CASSPRQGGTEAFF	TGTGCCAGCAGTCCACGACAGGGAGGTACTGAAGCTTTCTTT
NA	TRBV7-9	TRBJ1-1	NA	CASSRYRENTEAFF	TGTGCCAGCAGCCGCTACAGGGAGAACACTGAAGCTTTCTTT
NA	TRBV5-5	TRBJ1-5	NA	CASSLGQTNQPQHF	TGTGCCAGCAGCTTGGGACAGACCAATCAGCCCCAGCATTTT
NA	TRBV5-1	TRBJ2-7	NA	CASGLSGYEQYF	TGCGCCAGCGGGTTAAGCGGCTACGAGCAGTACTTC
NA	TRBV14	TRBJ1-3	NA	CASSQYSSSGNTIYF	TGTGCCAGCAGCCAATACAGCAGCTCTGGAAACACCATATATTTT
TRBD2	TRBV28	TRBJ2-1	few	CASSPQSGRALRFEQFF	TGTGCCAGCAGTCCACAAAGCGGGAGGGCCTTAAGGTTTGAGCAGTTCTTC
TRBD2	TRBV7-2	TRBJ2-5	few	CASRGLAGGPLETQYF	TGTGCCAGCAGGGGTTTAGCGGGGGGGCCATTGGAGACCCAGTACTTC
NA	TRBV4-3	TRBJ2-5	NA	CASSQGARPSETQYF	TGCGCCAGCAGCCAGGGGGCCCGTCCCTCAGAGACCCAGTACTTC
NA	TRBV7-2	TRBJ2-3	NA	CASSLAGGYTDTQYF	TGTGCCAGCAGCTTAGCGGGAGGTTACACAGATACGCAGTATTTT
NA	TRBV27	TRBJ1-1	NA	CASSSTGFNTEAFF	TGTGCCAGCAGTTCCACAGGGTTCAACACTGAAGCTTTCTTT
NA	TRBV5-1	TRBJ1-1	NA	CASSLAGFSTEAFF	TGCGCCAGCAGCTTGGCCGGGTTTAGCACTGAAGCTTTCTTT
TRBD2	TRBV5-4	TRBJ2-3	NA	CASSFTQLAGGRTDTQYF	TGTGCCAGCAGCTTTACCCAACTAGCGGGGGGCCGGACAGATACGCAGTATTTT
NA	TRBV7-2	TRBJ2-3	NA	CASSLARDTQYF	TGTGCCAGCAGCTTAGCGAGGGATACGCAGTATTTT
NA	TRBV6-5	TRBJ1-2	NA	CASSSGSYGYPF	TGTGCCAGCAGCTCAGGTTCCTATGGCTACCCCTTC
NA	TRBV7-3	TRBJ1-5	NA	CASSYDRSQPQHF	TGTGCCAGCAGTTACGACCGGAGTCAGCCCCAGCATTTT
NA	TRBV4-1	TRBJ1-2	NA	CASRFGKNYGYTF	TGCGCCAGCCGGTTCGGGAAAAACTATGGCTACACCTTC